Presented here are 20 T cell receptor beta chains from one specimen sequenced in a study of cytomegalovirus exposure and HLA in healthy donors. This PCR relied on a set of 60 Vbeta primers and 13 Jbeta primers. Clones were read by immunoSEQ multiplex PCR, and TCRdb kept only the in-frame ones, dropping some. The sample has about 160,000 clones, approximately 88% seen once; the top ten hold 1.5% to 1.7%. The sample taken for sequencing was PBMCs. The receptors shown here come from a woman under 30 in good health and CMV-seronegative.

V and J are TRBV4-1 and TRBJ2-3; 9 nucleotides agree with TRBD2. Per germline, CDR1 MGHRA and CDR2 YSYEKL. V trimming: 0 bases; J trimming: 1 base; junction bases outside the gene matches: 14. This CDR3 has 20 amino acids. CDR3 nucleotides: TGCGCCAGCAGCCAAGATCGGTTGCCGCGGGGGGGCCAACGCACAGATACGCAGTATTTT. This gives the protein CASSQDRLPRGGQRTDTQYF.

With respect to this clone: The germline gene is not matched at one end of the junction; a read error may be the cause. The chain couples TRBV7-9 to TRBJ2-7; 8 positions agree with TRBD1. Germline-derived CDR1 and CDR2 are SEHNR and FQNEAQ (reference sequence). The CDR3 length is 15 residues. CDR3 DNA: TGTTCCAGCAGCTTAGATGGCAGGGGGCGGTACGAGCAGTACTTC. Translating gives CSSSLDGRGRYEQYF.

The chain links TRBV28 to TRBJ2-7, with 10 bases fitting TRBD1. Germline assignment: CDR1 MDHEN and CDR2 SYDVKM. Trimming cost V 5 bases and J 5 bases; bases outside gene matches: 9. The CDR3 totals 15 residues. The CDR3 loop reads CASSPGQGVRNEQYF. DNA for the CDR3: TGTGCCAGCAGTCCCGGACAGGGGGTGAGGAACGAGCAGTACTTC.

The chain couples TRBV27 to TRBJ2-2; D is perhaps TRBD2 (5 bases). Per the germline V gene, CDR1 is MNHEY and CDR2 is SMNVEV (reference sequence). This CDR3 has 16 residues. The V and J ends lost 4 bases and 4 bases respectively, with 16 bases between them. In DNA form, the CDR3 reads TGTGCCAGCAGTTGGGCTAGCAGTCTTCGCACCGGGGAGCTGTTTTTT. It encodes CASSWASSLRTGELFF.

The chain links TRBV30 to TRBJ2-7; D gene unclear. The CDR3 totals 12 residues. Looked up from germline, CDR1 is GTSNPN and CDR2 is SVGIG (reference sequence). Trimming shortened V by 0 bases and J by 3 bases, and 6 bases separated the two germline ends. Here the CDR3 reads CAWSVSIYEQYF. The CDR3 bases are TGTGCCTGGAGTGTGAGTATCTACGAGCAGTACTTC.

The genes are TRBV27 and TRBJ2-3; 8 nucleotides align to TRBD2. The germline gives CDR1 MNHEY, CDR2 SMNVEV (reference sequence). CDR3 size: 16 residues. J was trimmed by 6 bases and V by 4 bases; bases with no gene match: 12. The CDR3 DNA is TGTGCCAGCAGTTCTCCTAGCGGGCCCCATAGGGATACGCAGTATTTT. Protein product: CASSSPSGPHRDTQYF.

The DNA for the CDR3 is TGTGCCAGCACCGATAGAGGGGGCGCTTATGGCTACACCTTC. Translation: CASTDRGGAYGYTF. The chain recombines TRBV28 with TRBJ1-2; 7 bases match TRBD1. V gave up 7 bases and J gave up 5 bases; unmatched junction bases: 10. Germline CDR1 MDHEN, CDR2 SYDVKM. CDR3 size: 14 residues.

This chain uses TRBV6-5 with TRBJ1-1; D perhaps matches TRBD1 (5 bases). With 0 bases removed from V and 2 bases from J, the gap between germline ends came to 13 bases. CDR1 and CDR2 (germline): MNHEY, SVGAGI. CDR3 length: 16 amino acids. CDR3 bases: TGTGCCAGCAGTTACTCAGCAGGGCGACGTAACACTGAAGCTTTCTTT. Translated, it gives CASSYSAGRRNTEAFF.

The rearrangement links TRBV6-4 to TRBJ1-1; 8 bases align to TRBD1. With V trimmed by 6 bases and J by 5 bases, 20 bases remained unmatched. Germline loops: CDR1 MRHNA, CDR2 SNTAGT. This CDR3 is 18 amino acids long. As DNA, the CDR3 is TGTGCCAGCAGGCCTCAGGGGGCGACTTTACAACCAGGGACTGAAGCTTTCTTT. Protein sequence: CASRPQGATLQPGTEAFF.

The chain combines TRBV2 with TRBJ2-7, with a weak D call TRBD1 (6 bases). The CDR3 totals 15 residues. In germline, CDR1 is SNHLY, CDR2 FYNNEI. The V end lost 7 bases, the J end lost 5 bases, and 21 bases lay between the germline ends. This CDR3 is CASKPGHARVDEQYF. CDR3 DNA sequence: TGTGCCAGCAAGCCGGGACACGCCAGGGTAGACGAGCAGTACTTC.

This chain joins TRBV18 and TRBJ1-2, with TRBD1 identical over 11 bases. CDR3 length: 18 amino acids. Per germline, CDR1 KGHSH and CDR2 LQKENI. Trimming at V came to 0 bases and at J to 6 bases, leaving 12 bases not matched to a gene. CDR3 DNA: TGTGCCAGCTCACCACCCACGACACGGGGGACAGGGGGTGATGGCTACACCTTC. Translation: CASSPPTTRGTGGDGYTF.

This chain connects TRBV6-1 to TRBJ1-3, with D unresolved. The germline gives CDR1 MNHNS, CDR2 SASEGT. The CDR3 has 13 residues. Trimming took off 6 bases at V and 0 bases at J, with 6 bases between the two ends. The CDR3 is CASRRPSGNTIYF. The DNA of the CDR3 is TGTGCCAGCAGGCGGCCCTCTGGAAACACCATATATTTT.

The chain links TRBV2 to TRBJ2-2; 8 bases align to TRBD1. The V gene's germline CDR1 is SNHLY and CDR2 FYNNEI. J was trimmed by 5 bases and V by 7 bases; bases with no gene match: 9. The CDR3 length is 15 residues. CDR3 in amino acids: CASKTDRARTGELFF. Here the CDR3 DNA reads TGTGCCAGCAAAACGGACAGGGCCAGGACCGGGGAGCTGTTTTTT.

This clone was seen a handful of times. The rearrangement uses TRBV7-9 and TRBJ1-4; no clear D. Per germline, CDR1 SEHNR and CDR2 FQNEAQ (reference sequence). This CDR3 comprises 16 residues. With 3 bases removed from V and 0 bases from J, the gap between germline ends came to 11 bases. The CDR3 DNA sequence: TGTGCCAGCAGCTTGCGGGGTGGAGCAACTAATGAAAAACTGTTTTTT. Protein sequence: CASSLRGGATNEKLFF. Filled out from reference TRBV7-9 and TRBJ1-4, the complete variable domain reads DTGVSQNPRHKITKRGQNVTFRCDPISEHNRLYWYRQTLGQGPEFLTYFQNEAQLEKSRLLSDRFSAERPKGSFSTLEIQRTEQGDSAMYLCASSLRGGATNEKLFFGSGTQLSVL.

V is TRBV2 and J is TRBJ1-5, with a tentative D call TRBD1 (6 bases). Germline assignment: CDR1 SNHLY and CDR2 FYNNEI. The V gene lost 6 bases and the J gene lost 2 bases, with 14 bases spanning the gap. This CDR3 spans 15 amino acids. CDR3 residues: CASRVQGTGNQPQHF. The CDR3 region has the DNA TGTGCCAGCAGGGTACAGGGAACGGGCAATCAGCCCCAGCATTTT.

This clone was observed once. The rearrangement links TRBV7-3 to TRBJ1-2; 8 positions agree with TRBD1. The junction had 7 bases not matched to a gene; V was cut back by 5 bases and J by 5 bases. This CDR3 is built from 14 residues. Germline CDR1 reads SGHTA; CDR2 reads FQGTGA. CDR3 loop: CASSPNTGGYGYTF. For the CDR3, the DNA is TGTGCCAGCAGCCCAAATACAGGGGGTTATGGCTACACCTTC. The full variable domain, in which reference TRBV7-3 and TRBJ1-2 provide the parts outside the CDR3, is GAGVSQTPSNKVTEKGKYVELRCDPISGHTALYWYRQSLGQGPEFLIYFQGTGAADDSGLPNDRFFAVRPEGSVSTLKIQRTERGDSAVYLCASSPNTGGYGYTFGSGTRLTVV.

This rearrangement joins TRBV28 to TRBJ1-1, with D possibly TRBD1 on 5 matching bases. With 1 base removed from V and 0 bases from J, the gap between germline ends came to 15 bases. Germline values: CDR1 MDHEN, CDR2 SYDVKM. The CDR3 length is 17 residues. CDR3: CASSLSRRAGVNTEAFF. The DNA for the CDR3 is TGTGCCAGCAGTTTATCGCGGCGTGCGGGGGTGAACACTGAAGCTTTCTTT.

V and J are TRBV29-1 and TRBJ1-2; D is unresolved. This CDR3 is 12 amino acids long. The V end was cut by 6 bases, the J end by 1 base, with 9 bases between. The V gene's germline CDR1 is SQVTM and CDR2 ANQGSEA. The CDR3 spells CSVLGNNYGYTF. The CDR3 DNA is TGCAGCGTGTTGGGCAATAACTATGGCTACACCTTC.

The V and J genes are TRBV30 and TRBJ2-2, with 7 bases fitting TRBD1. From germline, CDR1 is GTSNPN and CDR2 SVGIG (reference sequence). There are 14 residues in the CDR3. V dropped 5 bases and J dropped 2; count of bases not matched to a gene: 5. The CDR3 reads CAWSGTANTGELFF. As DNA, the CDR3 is TGTGCCTGGTCCGGGACAGCCAACACCGGGGAGCTGTTTTTT.

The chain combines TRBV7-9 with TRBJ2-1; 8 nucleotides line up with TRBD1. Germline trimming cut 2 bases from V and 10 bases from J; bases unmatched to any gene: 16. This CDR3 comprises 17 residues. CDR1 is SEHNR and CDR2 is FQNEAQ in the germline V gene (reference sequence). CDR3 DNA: TGTGCCAGCAGCTTATCGATAACCAAGGACAGGGATGGCGAGCAGTTCTTC. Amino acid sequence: CASSLSITKDRDGEQFF.